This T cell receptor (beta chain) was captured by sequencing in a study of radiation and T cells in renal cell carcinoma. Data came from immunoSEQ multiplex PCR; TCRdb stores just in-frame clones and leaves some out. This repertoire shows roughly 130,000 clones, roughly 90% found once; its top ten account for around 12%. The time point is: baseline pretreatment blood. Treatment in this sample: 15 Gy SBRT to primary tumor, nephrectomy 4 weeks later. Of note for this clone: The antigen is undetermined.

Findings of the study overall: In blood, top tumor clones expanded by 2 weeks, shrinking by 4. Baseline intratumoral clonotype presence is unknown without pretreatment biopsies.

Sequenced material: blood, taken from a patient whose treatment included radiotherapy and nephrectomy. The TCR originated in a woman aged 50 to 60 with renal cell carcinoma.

The CDR3 DNA sequence: TGTGCCAGCAGCAGGTCAGGCAGCTACGAGCAGTACTTC. The encoded protein is CASSRSGSYEQYF. The V and J genes are TRBV5-4 and TRBJ2-7; D unclear. This CDR3 has 13 residues. Germline CDR1 and CDR2: SGHNT and YYREEE (reference sequence). The ends were cut back, 4 bases at V and 3 bases at J, with 11 bases in the middle.